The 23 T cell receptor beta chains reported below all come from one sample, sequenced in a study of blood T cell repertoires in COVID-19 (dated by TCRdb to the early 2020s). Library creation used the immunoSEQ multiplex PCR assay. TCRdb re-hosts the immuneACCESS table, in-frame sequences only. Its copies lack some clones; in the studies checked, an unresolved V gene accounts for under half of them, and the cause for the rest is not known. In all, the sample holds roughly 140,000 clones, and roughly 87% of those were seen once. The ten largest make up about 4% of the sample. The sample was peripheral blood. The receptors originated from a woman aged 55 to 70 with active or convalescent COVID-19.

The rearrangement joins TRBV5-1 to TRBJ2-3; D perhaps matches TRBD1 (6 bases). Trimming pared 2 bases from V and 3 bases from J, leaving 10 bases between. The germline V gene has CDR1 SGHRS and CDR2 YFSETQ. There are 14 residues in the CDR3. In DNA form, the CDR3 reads TGCGCCAGCAGCTTTGGACAGACAACAGATACGCAGTATTTT. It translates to CASSFGQTTDTQYF. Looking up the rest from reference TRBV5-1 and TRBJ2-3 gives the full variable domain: KAGVTQTPRYLIKTRGQQVTLSCSPISGHRSVSWYQQTPGQGLQFLFEYFSETQRNKGNFPGRFSGRQFSNSRSEMNVSTLELGDSALYLCASSFGQTTDTQYFGPGTRLTVL.

This CDR3 reads CATSREAAASSGNTIYF. As DNA, the CDR3 is TGTGCCACCAGCAGAGAAGCGGCAGCTTCCTCTGGAAACACCATATATTTT. This rearrangement joins TRBV15 to TRBJ1-3; no clear D gene. With 0 bases removed from V and 0 bases from J, the gap between germline ends came to 12 bases. The germline CDR1 and CDR2 sequences are LNHNV and YYDKDF (reference sequence). CDR3 size: 17 residues.

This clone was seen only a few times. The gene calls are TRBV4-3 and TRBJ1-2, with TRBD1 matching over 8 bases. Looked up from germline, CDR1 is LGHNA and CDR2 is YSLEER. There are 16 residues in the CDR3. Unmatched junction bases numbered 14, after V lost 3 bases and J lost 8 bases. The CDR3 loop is CASSHETGVRVGGYTF. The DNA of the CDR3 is TGCGCCAGCAGCCACGAGACAGGGGTTCGCGTTGGCGGCTACACCTTC.

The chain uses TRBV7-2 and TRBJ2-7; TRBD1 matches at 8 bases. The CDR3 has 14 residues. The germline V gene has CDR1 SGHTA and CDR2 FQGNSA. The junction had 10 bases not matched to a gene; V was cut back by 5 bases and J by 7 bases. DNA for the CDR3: TGTGCCAGCAGCGGCCGGACAGGGCTAGGTGAGCAGTACTTC. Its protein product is CASSGRTGLGEQYF. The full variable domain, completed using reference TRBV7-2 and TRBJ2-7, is GAGVSQSPSNKVTEKGKDVELRCDPISGHTALYWYRQSLGQGLEFLIYFQGNSAPDKSGLPSDRFSAERTGGSVSTLTIQRTQQEDSAVYLCASSGRTGLGEQYFGPGTRLTVT.

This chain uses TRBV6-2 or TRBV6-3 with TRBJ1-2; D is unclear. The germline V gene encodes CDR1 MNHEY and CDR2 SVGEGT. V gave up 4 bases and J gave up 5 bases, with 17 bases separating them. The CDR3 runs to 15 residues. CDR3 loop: CASSSNANSSYGYTF. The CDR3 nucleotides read TGTGCCAGCAGTTCTAATGCGAATTCCTCGTATGGCTACACCTTC.

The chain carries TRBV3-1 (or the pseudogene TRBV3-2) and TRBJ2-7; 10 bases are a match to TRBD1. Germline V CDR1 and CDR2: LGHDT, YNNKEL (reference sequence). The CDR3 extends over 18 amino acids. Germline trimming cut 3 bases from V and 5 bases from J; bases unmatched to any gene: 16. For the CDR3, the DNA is TGTGCCAGCAGCCAGCAACCGGGGACAGGGGAGGTTTGGCACGAGCAGTACTTC. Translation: CASSQQPGTGEVWHEQYF.

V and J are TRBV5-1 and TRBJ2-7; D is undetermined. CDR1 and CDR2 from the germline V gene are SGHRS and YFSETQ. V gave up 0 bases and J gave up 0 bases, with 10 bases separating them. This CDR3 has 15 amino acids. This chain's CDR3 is CASSLDGRSSYEQYF. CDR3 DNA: TGCGCCAGCAGCTTGGATGGTAGGAGCTCCTACGAGCAGTACTTC.

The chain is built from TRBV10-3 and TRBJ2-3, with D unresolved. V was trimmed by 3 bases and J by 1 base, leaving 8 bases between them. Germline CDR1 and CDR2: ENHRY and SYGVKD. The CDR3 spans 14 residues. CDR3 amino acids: CAISESVGTDTQYF. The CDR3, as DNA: TGTGCCATCAGTGAAAGCGTCGGCACAGATACGCAGTATTTT.

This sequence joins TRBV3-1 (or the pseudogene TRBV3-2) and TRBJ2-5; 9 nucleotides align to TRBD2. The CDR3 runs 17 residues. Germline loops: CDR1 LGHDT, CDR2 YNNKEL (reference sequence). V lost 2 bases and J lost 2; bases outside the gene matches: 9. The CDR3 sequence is CASSQRVGLAGQETQYF. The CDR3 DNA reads TGTGCCAGCAGCCAAAGGGTCGGGCTAGCGGGGCAAGAGACCCAGTACTTC.

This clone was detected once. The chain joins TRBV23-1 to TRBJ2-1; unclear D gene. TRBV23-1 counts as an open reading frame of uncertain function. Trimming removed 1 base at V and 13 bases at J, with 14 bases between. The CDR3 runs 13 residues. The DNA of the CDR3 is TGCGCCAGCAGTCAATACCGCCAGCTAGGACAGTTCTTC. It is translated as CASSQYRQLGQFF.

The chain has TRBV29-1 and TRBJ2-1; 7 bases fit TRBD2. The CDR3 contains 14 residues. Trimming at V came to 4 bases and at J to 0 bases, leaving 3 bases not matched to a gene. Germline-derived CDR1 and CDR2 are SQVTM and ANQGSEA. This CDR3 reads CSVVSSGSYNEQFF. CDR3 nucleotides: TGCAGCGTTGTTTCTAGCGGCTCCTACAATGAGCAGTTCTTC.

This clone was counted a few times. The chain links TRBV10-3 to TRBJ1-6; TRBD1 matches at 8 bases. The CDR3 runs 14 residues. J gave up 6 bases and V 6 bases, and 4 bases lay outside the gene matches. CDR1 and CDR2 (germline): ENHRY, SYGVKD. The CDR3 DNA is TGTGCCATCAGCACAGACAGGGGTAATTCACCCCTCCACTTT. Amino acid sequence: CAISTDRGNSPLHF.

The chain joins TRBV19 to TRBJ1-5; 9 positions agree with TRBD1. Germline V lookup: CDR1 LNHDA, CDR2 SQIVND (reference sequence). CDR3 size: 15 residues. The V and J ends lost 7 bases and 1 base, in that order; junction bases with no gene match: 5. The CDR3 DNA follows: TGTGCCAGTACTGAACAGGGGGCGAGCAATCAGCCCCAGCATTTT. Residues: CASTEQGASNQPQHF. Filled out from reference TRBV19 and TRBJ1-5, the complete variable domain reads DGGITQSPKYLFRKEGQNVTLSCEQNLNHDAMYWYRQDPGQGLRLIYYSQIVNDFQKGDIAEGYSVSREKKESFPLTVTSAQKNPTAFYLCASTEQGASNQPQHFGDGTRLSIL.

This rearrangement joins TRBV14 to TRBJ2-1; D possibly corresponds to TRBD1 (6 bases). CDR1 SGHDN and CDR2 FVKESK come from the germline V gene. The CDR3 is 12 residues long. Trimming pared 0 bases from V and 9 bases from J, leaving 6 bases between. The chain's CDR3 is CASSQDRGEQFF. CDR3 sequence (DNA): TGTGCCAGCAGCCAAGACAGGGGTGAGCAGTTCTTC.

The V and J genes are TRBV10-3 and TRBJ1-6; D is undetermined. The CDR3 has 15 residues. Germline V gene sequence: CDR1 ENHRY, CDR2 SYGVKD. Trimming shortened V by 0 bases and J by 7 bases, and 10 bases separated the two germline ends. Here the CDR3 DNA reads TGTGCCATCAGTGAGTCCCAGGTTGGGAATTCACCCCTCCACTTT. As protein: CAISESQVGNSPLHF.

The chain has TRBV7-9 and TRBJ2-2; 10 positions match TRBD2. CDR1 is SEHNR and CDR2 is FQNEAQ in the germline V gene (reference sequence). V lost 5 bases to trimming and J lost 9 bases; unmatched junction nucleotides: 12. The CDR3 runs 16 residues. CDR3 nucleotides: TGTGCCAGCAGCAGTCCTAGCGGGGGCAAACACCGGGAGCTGTTTTTT. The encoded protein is CASSSPSGGKHRELFF.

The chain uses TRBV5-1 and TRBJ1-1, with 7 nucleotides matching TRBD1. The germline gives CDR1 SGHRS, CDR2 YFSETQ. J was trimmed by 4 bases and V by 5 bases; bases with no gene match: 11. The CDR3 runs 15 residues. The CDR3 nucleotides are TGCGCCAGCAGTCCCGGACAGGCCTTAATCACTGAAGCTTTCTTT. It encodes CASSPGQALITEAFF.

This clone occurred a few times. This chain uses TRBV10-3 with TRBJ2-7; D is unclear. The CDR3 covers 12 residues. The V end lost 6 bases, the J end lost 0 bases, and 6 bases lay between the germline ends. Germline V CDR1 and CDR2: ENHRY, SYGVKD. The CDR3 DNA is TGTGCCATCAGCACGAGCTCCTACGAGCAGTACTTC. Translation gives CAISTSSYEQYF.

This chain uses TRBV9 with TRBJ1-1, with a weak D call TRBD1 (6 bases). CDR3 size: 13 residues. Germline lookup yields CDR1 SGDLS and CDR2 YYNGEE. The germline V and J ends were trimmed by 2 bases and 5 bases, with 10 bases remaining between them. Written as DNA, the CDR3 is TGTGCCAGCAGCGTCGACAGGAGAACTGAAGCTTTCTTT. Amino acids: CASSVDRRTEAFF.

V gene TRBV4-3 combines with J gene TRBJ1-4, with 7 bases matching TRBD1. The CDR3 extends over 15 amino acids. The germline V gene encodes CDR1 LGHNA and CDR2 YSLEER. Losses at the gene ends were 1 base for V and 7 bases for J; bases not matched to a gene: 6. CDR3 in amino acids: CASSQAGTVGEKLFF. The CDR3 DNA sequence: TGCGCCAGCAGCCAAGCCGGGACAGTCGGTGAAAAACTGTTTTTT.

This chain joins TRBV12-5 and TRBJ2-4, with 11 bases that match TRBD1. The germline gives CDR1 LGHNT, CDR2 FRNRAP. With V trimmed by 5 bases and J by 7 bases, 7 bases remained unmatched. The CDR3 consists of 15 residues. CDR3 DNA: TGTGCTAGTGGTCTCGGGGACAGGGGGGCGAACATTCAGTACTTC. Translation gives CASGLGDRGANIQYF. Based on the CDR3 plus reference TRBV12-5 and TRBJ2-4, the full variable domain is DARVTQTPRHKVTEMGQEVTMRCQPILGHNTVFWYRQTMMQGLELLAYFRNRAPLDDSGMPKDRFSAEMPDATLATLKIQPSEPRDSAVYFCASGLGDRGANIQYFGAGTRLSVL.

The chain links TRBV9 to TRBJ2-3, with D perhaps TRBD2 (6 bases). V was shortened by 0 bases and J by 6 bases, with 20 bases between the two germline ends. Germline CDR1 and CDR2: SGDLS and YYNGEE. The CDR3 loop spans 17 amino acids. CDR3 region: CASSVDAGGVGDDTQYF. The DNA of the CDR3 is TGTGCCAGCAGCGTAGATGCCGGAGGGGTTGGGGACGATACGCAGTATTTT.

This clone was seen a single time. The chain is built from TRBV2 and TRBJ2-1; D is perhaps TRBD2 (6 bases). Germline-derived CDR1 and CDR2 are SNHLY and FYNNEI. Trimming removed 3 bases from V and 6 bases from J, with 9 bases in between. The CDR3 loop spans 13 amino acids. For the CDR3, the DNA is TGTGCCAGCAGTGAGGAGGGGCCCAATGAGCAGTTCTTC. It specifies CASSEEGPNEQFF.